Listed here are 9 T cell receptor beta chains from one sample, sequenced in a study of vaccination effects on CD4 cells after COVID-19. Using immunoSEQ multiplex PCR, the repertoire was profiled, and TCRdb retains in-frame clones only, with some absent. The table lists 20,000 to 30,000 clones, 60% to 80% of them singletons, with approximately 8.2% in the top ten. Antigen specificity for these receptors is unknown. The ViraFEST assay expanded antigen-specific CD4+ T cells with viral peptide pools before sequencing. Subsequent to a culture period of about ten days, CD4+ T cells were isolated. Every participant took two doses of the BNT162b2 or mRNA-1273 vaccine. The sample here was CD4+ T cells from PBMCs cultured with SARS-CoV-2 spike peptides, taken after COVID-19 vaccination. The receptors here all came from a human donor who received a COVID-19 vaccine.

The chain joins TRBV4-2 to TRBJ2-7; 7 nucleotides match TRBD2. V shed 4 bases, J shed 0 bases, and the junction held 9 bases outside the gene matches. The CDR3 length is 16 residues. Germline CDR1 reads LGHNA; CDR2 reads YNFKEQ. As DNA, the CDR3 is TGTGCCAGCAGCCCACGGGGGGAGCGAAACTCCTACGAGCAGTACTTC. Translation: CASSPRGERNSYEQYF.

The chain carries TRBV5-1 and TRBJ1-4; D is uncertain. The germline CDR1 and CDR2 sequences are SGHRS and YFSETQ. Between the trimmed V and J ends, which lost 0 bases and 1 base, there was a span of 4 bases. The CDR3 runs to 14 residues. The CDR3 DNA sequence: TGCGCCAGCAGCTTGGGACAAACTAATGAAAAACTGTTTTTT. Protein: CASSLGQTNEKLFF. The entire variable domain, with the rest obtained from reference TRBV5-1 and TRBJ1-4, is as follows: KAGVTQTPRYLIKTRGQQVTLSCSPISGHRSVSWYQQTPGQGLQFLFEYFSETQRNKGNFPGRFSGRQFSNSRSEMNVSTLELGDSALYLCASSLGQTNEKLFFGSGTQLSVL.

The chain combines TRBV11-3 with TRBJ2-1; the D gene is possibly TRBD2 (6 bases). Germline V gene lookup returns CDR1 SGHNT and CDR2 YENEEA. Deletions cut 5 bases from V and 6 bases from J, with 14 bases between. This CDR3 is 14 amino acids long. The chain's CDR3 is CASSPMDGGNEQFF. CDR3 in DNA: TGTGCCAGCAGCCCAATGGACGGGGGCAATGAGCAGTTCTTC.

The chain joins TRBV21-1 to TRBJ1-6. TRBV21-1 is shown as a pseudogene. The CDR3 totals 13 residues. The CDR3 here is CASSKSVFRFADF. Here the CDR3 DNA reads TGTGCCAGCAGCAAATCGGTGTTCCGGTTTGCAGACTTT.

This chain links TRBV2 with TRBJ2-7, with TRBD2 matching 13 bases. Germline lookup yields CDR1 SNHLY and CDR2 FYNNEI. V trimming: 5 bases; J trimming: 4 bases; junction bases outside the gene matches: 5. CDR3 length: 15 residues. The CDR3 loop is CASSRLGLAGYEQYF. Here the CDR3 DNA reads TGTGCCAGCAGTCGACTGGGACTAGCGGGGTACGAGCAGTACTTC.

V is TRBV7-2 and J is TRBJ1-1; D is unresolved. This CDR3 has 13 amino acids. V lost 6 bases and J 5 bases, leaving 13 bases between the germline ends. Germline V gene sequence: CDR1 SGHTA, CDR2 FQGNSA. CDR3 nucleotides: TGTGCCAGCAGTCTCCCCCCTAAAACTGAAGCTTTCTTT. This translates into CASSLPPKTEAFF. The full variable domain, its missing parts supplied by reference TRBV7-2 and TRBJ1-1, is GAGVSQSPSNKVTEKGKDVELRCDPISGHTALYWYRQSLGQGLEFLIYFQGNSAPDKSGLPSDRFSAERTGGSVSTLTIQRTQQEDSAVYLCASSLPPKTEAFFGQGTRLTVV.

The chain is built from TRBV24-1 and TRBJ1-5, with 11 bases that match TRBD1. The CDR3 extends over 16 amino acids. CDR1 is KGHDR and CDR2 is SFDVKD in the germline V gene. V lost 7 bases and J lost 8; bases outside the gene matches: 12. CDR3 in DNA: TGTGCCACCAGGGGACAGGGGGGACTGGGTGGGGAGCCCCAGCATTTT. As protein: CATRGQGGLGGEPQHF.

The rearrangement joins TRBV5-1 to TRBJ1-4, with TRBD1 matching over 11 bases. V shed 3 bases, J shed 8 bases, and the junction held 6 bases outside the gene matches. Per germline, CDR1 SGHRS and CDR2 YFSETQ. The CDR3 sequence is 15 residues long. The DNA of the CDR3 is TGCGCCAGCAGCTCCGGGACAGGGGGATTGGAAAAACTGTTTTTT. Its protein is CASSSGTGGLEKLFF.

This sequence joins TRBV3-1 (or the pseudogene TRBV3-2) and TRBJ1-1; a possible D gene is TRBD1 (6 bases). V lost 3 bases to trimming and J lost 8 bases, with 19 bases between them. Germline CDR1 LGHDT, CDR2 YNNKEL (reference sequence). The CDR3 runs to 15 residues. In nucleotides, the CDR3 is TGTGCCAGCAGCCACGGGGGGGCCGGGGCCGCGGAAGCTTTCTTT. Translation gives CASSHGGAGAAEAFF.